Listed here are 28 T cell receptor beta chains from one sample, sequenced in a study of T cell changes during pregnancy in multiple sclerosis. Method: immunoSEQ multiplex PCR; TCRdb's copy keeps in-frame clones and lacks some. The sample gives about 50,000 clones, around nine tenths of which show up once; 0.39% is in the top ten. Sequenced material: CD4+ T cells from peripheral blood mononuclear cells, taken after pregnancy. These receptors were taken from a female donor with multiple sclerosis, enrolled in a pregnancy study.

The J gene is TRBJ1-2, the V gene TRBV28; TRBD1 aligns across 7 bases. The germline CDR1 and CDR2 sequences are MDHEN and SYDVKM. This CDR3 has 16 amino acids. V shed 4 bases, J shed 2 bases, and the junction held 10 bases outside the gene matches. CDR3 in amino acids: CASSSTGVRLNYGYTF. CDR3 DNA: TGTGCCAGCAGTTCAACAGGGGTAAGGTTGAACTATGGCTACACCTTC.

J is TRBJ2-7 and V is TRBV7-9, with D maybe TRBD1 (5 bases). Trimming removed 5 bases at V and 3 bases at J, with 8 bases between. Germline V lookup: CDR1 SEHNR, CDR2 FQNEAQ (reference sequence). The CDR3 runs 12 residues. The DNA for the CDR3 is TGTGCCAGCAGCCCGGACAACTACGAGCAGTACTTC. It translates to CASSPDNYEQYF.

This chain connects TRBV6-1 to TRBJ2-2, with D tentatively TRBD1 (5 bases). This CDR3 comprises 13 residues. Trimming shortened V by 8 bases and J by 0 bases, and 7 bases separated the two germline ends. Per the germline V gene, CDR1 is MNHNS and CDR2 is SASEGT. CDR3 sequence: CASLTANTGELFF. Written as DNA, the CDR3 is TGTGCCAGCTTGACAGCGAACACCGGGGAGCTGTTTTTT.

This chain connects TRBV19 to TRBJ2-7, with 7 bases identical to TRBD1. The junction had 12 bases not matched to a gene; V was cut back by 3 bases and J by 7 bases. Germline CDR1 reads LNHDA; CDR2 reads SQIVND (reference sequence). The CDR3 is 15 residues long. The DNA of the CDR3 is TGTGCCAGTAGTATCGGGACAGTCGAGACAGCAGAGCAGTACTTC. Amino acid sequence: CASSIGTVETAEQYF. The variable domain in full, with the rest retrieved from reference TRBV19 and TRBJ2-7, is DGGITQSPKYLFRKEGQNVTLSCEQNLNHDAMYWYRQDPGQGLRLIYYSQIVNDFQKGDIAEGYSVSREKKESFPLTVTSAQKNPTAFYLCASSIGTVETAEQYFGPGTRLTVT.

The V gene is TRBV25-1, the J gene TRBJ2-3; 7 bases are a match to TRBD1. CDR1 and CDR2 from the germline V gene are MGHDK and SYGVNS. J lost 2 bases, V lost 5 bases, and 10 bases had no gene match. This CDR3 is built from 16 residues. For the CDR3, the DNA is TGTGCCAGCAGTCGAGGTGGCAGGGGGTTCACAGATACGCAGTATTTT. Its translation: CASSRGGRGFTDTQYF.

The chain's CDR3 is CASSLAGVPNEQFF. CDR3 nucleotide sequence: TGCGCCAGCAGCTTGGCGGGAGTTCCCAATGAGCAGTTCTTC. This chain uses TRBV5-1 with TRBJ2-1; a weak D match, TRBD2 (6 bases). The CDR3 runs 14 residues. Deletions cut 0 bases from V and 6 bases from J, with 10 bases between. Looked up from germline, CDR1 is SGHRS and CDR2 is YFSETQ.

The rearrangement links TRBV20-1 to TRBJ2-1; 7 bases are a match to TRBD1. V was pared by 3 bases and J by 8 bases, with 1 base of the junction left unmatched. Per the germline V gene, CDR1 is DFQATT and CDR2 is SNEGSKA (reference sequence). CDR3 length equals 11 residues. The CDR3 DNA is TGCAGTGCTAGGGGGACAGATGAGCAGTTCTTC. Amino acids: CSARGTDEQFF.

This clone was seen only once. This chain's CDR3 is CASSLNGLAEETQYF. CDR3 nucleotides: TGTGCCAGCAGCTTAAACGGACTAGCGGAAGAGACCCAGTACTTC. The gene calls are TRBV7-2 and TRBJ2-5; 10 nucleotides agree with TRBD2. This CDR3 has 15 amino acids. Germline-derived CDR1 and CDR2 are SGHTA and FQGNSA. V lost 2 bases, J lost 3 bases, and 3 bases stayed unmatched.

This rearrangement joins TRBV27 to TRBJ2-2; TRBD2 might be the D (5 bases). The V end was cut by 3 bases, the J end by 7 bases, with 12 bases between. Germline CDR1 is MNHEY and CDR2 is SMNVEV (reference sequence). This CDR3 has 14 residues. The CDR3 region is CASSFGEYGGELFF. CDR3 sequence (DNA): TGTGCCAGCAGTTTCGGGGAGTACGGCGGGGAGCTGTTTTTT.

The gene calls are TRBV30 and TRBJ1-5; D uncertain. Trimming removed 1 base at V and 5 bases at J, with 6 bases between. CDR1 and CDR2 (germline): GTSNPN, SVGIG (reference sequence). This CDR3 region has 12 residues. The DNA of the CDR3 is TGTGCCTGGAGTGGGGCAGATCAGCCCCAGCATTTT. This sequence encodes CAWSGADQPQHF.

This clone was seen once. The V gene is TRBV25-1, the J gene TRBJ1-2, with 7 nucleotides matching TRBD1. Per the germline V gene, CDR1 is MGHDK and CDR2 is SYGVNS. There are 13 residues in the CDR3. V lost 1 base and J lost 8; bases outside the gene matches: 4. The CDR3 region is CASSEFGTVGYTF. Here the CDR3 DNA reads TGTGCCAGCAGTGAATTCGGGACAGTCGGCTACACCTTC.

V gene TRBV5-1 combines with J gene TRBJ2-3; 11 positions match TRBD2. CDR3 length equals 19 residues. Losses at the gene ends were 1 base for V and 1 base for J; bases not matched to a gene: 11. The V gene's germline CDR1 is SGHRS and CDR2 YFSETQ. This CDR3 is CASSLRRLAGSRGTDTQYF. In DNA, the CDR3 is TGCGCCAGCAGCTTGCGGAGACTAGCGGGATCGAGAGGCACAGATACGCAGTATTTT.

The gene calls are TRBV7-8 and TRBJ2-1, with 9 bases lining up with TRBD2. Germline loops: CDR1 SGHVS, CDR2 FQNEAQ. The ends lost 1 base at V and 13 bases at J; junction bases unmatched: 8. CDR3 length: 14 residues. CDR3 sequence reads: CASSLVSAGGSQFF. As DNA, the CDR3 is TGTGCCAGCAGCTTAGTATCGGCGGGGGGGTCCCAGTTCTTC.

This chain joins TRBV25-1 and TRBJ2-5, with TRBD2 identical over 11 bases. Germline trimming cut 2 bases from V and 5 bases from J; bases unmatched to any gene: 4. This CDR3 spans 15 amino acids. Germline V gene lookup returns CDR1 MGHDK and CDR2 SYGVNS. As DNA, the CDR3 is TGTGCCAGCAGTGAAGAACTAGCGGGAGTGGAGACCCAGTACTTC. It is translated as CASSEELAGVETQYF.

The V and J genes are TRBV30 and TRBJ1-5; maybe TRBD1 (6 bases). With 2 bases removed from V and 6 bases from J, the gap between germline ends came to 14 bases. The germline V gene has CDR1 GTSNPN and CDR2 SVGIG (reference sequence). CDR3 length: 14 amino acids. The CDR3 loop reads CAWSRSRGAQPQHF. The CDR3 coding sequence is TGTGCCTGGAGTAGAAGCAGGGGAGCTCAGCCCCAGCATTTT.

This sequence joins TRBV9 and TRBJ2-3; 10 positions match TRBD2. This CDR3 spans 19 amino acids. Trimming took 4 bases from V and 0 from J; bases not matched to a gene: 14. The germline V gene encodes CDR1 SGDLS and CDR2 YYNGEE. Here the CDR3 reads CASSRTGVAGGSSTDTQYF. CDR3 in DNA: TGTGCCAGCAGCCGTACTGGGGTAGCGGGAGGTTCTAGCACAGATACGCAGTATTTT.

The CDR3 nucleotides are TGTGCCAGCAGCGGAGGCGGGAGCTCCTACGAGCAGTACTTC. It translates to CASSGGGSSYEQYF. The chain combines TRBV5-4 with TRBJ2-7; 7 bases match TRBD2. The J segment lost 0 bases and the V segment lost 4 bases, leaving 4 bases of the junction unmatched. The CDR3 has 14 amino acids. Germline CDR1 is SGHNT and CDR2 is YYREEE (reference sequence).

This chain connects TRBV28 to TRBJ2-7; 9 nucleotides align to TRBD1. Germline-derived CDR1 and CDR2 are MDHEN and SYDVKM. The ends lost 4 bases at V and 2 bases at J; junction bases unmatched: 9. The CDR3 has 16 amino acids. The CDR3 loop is CASSSDGRDRAYEQYF. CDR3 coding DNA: TGTGCCAGCAGTTCAGACGGCCGGGACAGGGCCTACGAGCAGTACTTC. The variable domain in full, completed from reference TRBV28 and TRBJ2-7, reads DVKVTQSSRYLVKRTGEKVFLECVQDMDHENMFWYRQDPGLGLRLIYFSYDVKMKEKGDIPEGYSVSREKKERFSLILESASTNQTSMYLCASSSDGRDRAYEQYFGPGTRLTVT.

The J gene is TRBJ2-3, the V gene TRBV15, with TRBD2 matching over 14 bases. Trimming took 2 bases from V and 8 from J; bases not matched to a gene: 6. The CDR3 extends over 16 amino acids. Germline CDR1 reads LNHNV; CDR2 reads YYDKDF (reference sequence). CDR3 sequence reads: CATSRPEGLAGATQYF. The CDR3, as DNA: TGTGCCACCAGCAGACCCGAGGGACTAGCGGGAGCTACGCAGTATTTT.

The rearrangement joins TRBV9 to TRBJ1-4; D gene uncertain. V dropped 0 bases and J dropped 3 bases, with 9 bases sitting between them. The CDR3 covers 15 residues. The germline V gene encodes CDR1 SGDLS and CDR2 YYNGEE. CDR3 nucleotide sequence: TGTGCCAGCAGCGTAGGTCTACCCCCTAATGAAAAACTGTTTTTT. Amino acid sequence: CASSVGLPPNEKLFF.

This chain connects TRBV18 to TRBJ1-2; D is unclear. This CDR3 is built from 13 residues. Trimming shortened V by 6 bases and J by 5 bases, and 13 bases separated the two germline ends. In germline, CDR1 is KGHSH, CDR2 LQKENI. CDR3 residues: CASSPATLYGYTF. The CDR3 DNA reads TGTGCCAGCTCTCCCGCGACACTTTATGGCTACACCTTC.

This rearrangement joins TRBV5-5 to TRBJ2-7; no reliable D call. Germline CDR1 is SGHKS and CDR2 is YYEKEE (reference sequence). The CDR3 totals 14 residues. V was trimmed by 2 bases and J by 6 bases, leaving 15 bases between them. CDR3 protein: CASSFGSEAAEQYF. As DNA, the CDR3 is TGTGCCAGCAGCTTCGGCAGTGAGGCAGCCGAGCAGTACTTC.

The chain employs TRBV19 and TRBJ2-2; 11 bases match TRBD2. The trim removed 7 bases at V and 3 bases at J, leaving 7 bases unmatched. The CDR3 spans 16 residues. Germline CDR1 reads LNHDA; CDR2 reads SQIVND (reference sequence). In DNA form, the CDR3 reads TGTGCCAGTACCCTTAGCGGGAGGGCCGACACCGGGGAGCTGTTTTTT. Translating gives CASTLSGRADTGELFF.

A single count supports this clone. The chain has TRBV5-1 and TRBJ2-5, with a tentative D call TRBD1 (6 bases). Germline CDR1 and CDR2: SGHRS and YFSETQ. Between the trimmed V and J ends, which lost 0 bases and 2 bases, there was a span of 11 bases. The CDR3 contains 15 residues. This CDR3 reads CASSLGTAAQETQYF. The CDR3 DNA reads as TGCGCCAGCAGCTTGGGGACAGCTGCTCAAGAGACCCAGTACTTC.

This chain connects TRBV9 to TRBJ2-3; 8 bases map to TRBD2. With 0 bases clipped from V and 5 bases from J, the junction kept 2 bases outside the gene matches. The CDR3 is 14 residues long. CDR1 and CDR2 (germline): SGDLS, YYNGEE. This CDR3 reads CASSVVGGGDTQYF. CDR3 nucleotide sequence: TGTGCCAGCAGCGTAGTCGGGGGGGGAGATACGCAGTATTTT.

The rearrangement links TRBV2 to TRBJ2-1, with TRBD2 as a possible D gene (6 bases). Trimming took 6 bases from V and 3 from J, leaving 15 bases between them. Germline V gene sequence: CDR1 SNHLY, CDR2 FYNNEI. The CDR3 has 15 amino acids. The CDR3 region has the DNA TGTGCCAGCAGACCCCCCGGGACTGGCTACAATGAGCAGTTCTTC. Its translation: CASRPPGTGYNEQFF.

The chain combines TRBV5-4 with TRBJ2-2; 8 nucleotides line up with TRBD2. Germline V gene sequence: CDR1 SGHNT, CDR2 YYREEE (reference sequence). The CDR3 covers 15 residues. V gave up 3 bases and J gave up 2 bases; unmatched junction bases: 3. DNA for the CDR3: TGTGCCAGCAGCTATAGCGGGATAAACACCGGGGAGCTGTTTTTT. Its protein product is CASSYSGINTGELFF. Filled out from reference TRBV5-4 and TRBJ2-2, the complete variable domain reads ETGVTQSPTHLIKTRGQQVTLRCSSQSGHNTVSWYQQALGQGPQFIFQYYREEENGRGNFPPRFSGLQFPNYSSELNVNALELDDSALYLCASSYSGINTGELFFGEGSRLTVL.

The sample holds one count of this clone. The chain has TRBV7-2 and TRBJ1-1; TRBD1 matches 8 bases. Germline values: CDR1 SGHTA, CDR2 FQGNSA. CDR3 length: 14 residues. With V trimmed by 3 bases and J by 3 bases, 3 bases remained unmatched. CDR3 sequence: CASSFDRGDTEAFF. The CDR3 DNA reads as TGTGCCAGCAGCTTCGACAGGGGCGACACTGAAGCTTTCTTT.